Detailed here is one T cell receptor beta chain. Its antigen is undetermined. Naive CD4+ cells were CD45RA-selected; the remaining cells were memory. The data were taken from a study of shared clonotypes between healthy human individuals. Overall study results and limits: Naive subsets tended to show greater estimated richness than memory subsets. Sampling was confined to blood; repertoires within tissues likely differ.

Per the authors' pipeline: ImmunoSEQ supplied junction-only sequences lacking quality scores, so filtering was different. Clones were sequenced by immunoSEQ multiplex PCR, and TCRdb holds only the in-frame ones, with some missing. V and J calls and clone size are as listed in that table; D and trimming were resolved from the DNA. The data contain about 2.4 million clones, about 92% of them singletons. Input material: naive CD4+ T cells sorted from blood. The subset denotes: CD45RA+ positively selected. The TCR was taken from a man between 18 and 29 years old in good health.

Here the CDR3 DNA reads TGTGCCAGCAGCTTGGGTCAGGGAAACTCCCCCACCGGGGAGCTGTTTTTT. It codes for CASSLGQGNSPTGELFF. This rearrangement joins TRBV5-4 to TRBJ2-2; tentatively, D is TRBD1 (5 bases). The CDR3 contains 17 residues. Trimming took off 0 bases at V and 4 bases at J, with 16 bases between the two ends. CDR1 is SGHNT, CDR2 YYREEE, per germline (reference sequence). Full variable domain (remainder filled in from reference TRBV5-4 and TRBJ2-2): ETGVTQSPTHLIKTRGQQVTLRCSSQSGHNTVSWYQQALGQGPQFIFQYYREEENGRGNFPPRFSGLQFPNYSSELNVNALELDDSALYLCASSLGQGNSPTGELFFGEGSRLTVL.